This T cell receptor (beta chain) was recorded in a study of beta chain features in type 1 diabetes. Study-wide results and limits: Type 1 diabetes patients had moderately but significantly shorter TCRB CDR3s in all four CD4+ subsets. Fewer insertions but more deletions were seen at VDJ junctions in type 1 diabetes patients.

Since all of the isolated RNA was reverse transcribed, expressed TCRB transcripts were what got sequenced. Method: immunoSEQ multiplex PCR; TCRdb's copy keeps in-frame clones and lacks some. The top ten clones hold about 0.6% of a sample with some 350,000 clones, around 10% of them seen once. V lost 2 bases, J lost 9 bases, and 17 bases lay in between. CDR1 LNHDA and CDR2 SQIVND come from the germline V gene (reference sequence). The CDR3 runs 15 residues. CD45RO/CCR7/CD25/CD127/CD95/CD27 staining was used to isolate CD4+ naive, central memory, regulatory and stem cell-like memory cells by sorting. Populations isolated by sorting all had purity greater than 95%. This clone appeared many times. Its antigen is still unknown.

V usage is TRBV19 and J usage is TRBJ1-5; a weak D match, TRBD1 (5 bases). This clonotype was obtained from a man aged 25 to 40 with type 1 diabetes. The sequenced material came from central memory CD4+ T cells from blood. This chain's CDR3 is CASSIRAGTWGPQHF. CDR3 bases: TGTGCCAGTAGTATAAGGGCCGGGACTTGGGGGCCCCAGCATTTT.